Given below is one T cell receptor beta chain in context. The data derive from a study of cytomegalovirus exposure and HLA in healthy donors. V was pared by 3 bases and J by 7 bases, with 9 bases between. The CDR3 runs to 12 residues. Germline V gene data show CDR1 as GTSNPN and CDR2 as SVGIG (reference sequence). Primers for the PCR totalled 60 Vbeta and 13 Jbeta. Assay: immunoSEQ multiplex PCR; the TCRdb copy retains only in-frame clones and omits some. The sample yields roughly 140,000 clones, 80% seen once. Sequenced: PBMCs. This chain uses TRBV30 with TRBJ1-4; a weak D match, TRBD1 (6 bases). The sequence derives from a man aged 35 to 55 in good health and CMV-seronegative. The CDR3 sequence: CAWRGGGEKLFF. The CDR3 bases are TGTGCCTGGAGAGGGGGGGGTGAAAAACTGTTTTTT.